The clone carrying this T cell receptor (beta chain) was picked up many times. Its antigen remains unknown. From germline, CDR1 is SGHTA and CDR2 FQGNSA. The CDR3 runs to 15 residues. Losses at the gene ends were 3 bases for V and 1 base for J; bases not matched to a gene: 5. TCRdb re-analysed the reads in MiXCR, keeping a single row per CDR3 protein. The data hold fewer than 200,000 distinct CDR3 sequences, with approximately 15% observed a single time. The data were taken from a study of T cell repertoires in cytomegalovirus infection. Study-wide findings and caveats: Dominant in the ex vivo response were TCR beta clonotypes restricted by HLA-C and specific for CMV. Cumulative public TCR beta family frequency identified carriers of CMV plus the relevant HLA.

The sample comprised PBMCs. The chain has TRBV7-2 and TRBJ1-1; 7 bases agree with TRBD1. This clonotype originated in a human donor in good health (CMV status not recorded). Some clones in this sample may be carry-over from other donors' samples. Here the CDR3 reads CASSFLDRENTEAFF. For the CDR3, the DNA is TGTGCCAGCAGCTTTCTTGACAGGGAGAACACTGAAGCTTTCTTT.